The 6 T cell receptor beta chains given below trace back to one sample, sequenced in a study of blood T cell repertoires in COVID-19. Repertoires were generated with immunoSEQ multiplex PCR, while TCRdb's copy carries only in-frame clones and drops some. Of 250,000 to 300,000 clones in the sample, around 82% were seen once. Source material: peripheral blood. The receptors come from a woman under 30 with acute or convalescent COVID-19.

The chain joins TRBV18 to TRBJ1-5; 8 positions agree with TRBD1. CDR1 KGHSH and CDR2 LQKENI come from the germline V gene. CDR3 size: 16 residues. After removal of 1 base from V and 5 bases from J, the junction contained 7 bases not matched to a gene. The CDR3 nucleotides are TGTGCCAGCTCACCACTAGGACAGGGTGGCGATCAGCCCCAGCATTTT. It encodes CASSPLGQGGDQPQHF.

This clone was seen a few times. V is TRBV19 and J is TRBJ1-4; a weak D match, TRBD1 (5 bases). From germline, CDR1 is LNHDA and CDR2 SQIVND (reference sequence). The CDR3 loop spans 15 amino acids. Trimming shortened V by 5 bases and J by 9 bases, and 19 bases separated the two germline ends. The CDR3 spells CASSPISDSQKKLFF. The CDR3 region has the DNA TGTGCCAGTAGTCCAATCTCTGACAGCCAAAAAAAACTGTTTTTT.

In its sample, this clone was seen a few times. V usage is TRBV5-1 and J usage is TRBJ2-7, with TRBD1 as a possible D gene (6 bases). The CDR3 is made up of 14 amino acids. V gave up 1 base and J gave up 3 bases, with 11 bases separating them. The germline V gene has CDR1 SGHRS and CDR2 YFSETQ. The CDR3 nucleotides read TGCGCCAGCAGCTTGCGCCAGGGGAACTACGAGCAGTACTTC. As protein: CASSLRQGNYEQYF. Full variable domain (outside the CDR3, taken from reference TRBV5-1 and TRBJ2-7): KAGVTQTPRYLIKTRGQQVTLSCSPISGHRSVSWYQQTPGQGLQFLFEYFSETQRNKGNFPGRFSGRQFSNSRSEMNVSTLELGDSALYLCASSLRQGNYEQYFGPGTRLTVT.

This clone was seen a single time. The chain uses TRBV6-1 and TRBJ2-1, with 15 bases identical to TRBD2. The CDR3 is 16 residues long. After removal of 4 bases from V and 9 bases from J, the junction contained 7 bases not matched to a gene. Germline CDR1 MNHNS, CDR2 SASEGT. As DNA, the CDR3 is TGTGCCAGCAGTGGCGGACTAGCGGGAGGGTGGGGTGAGCAGTTCTTC. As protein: CASSGGLAGGWGEQFF.

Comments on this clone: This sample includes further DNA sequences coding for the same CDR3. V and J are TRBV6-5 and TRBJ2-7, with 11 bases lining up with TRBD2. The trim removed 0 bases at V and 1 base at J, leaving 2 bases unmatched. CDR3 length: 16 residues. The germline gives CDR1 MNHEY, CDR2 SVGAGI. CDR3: CASSYSGTSGSYEQYF. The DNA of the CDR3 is TGTGCCAGCAGTTACTCTGGGACTAGCGGTTCCTACGAGCAGTACTTC.

Here the CDR3 DNA reads TGTGCCAGCTCACTTAACGGGGACCAAGAGACCCAGTACTTC. Amino acids: CASSLNGDQETQYF. The genes are TRBV18 and TRBJ2-5; a weak D match, TRBD2 (5 bases). V lost 4 bases, J lost 0 bases, and 9 bases lay in between. The CDR3 is 14 amino acids. Germline values: CDR1 KGHSH, CDR2 LQKENI.